This T cell receptor beta chain was documented in a study of T-cell reconstitution after alpha-beta-depleted transplantation in children. V lost 9 bases to trimming and J lost 7 bases, with 13 bases between them. The CDR3 has 12 amino acids. The V gene's germline CDR1 is LNHDA and CDR2 SQIVND (reference sequence). Molecular barcoding with unique molecular identifiers was used for the TCRbeta library. Using its own MiXCR run on the PCR reads, TCRdb lists one record per CDR3 protein. The data contain more than 450,000 distinct CDR3 sequences, approximately 16% of them singletons. The genes are TRBV19 and TRBJ2-4; D is perhaps TRBD1 or TRBD2 (5 bases each). The material sequenced was PBMCs from the stem cell graft donor, taken from the stem cell graft. This TCR was recovered from a human donor who donated a stem cell graft to a child with acute lymphoblastic leukemia. CDR3 DNA sequence: TGTGCCAGCGGGGCCGGGGTGAACATTCAGTACTTC. Its translation: CASGAGVNIQYF.